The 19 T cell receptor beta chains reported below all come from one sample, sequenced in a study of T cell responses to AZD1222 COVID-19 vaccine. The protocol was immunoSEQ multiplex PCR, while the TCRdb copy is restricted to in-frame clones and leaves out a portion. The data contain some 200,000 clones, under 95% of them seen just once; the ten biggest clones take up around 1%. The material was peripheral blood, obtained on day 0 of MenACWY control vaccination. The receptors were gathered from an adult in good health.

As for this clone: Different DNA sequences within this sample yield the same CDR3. CDR3 sequence (DNA): TGTGCCAGCAGCCAGGAGAGGCAGGGAAGCGGCTACACCTTC. Protein: CASSQERQGSGYTF. This chain connects TRBV4-2 to TRBJ1-2, with TRBD1 as a possible D gene (5 bases). Germline lookup yields CDR1 LGHNA and CDR2 YNFKEQ. V dropped 3 bases and J dropped 8 bases, with 16 bases sitting between them. The CDR3 is 14 residues long.

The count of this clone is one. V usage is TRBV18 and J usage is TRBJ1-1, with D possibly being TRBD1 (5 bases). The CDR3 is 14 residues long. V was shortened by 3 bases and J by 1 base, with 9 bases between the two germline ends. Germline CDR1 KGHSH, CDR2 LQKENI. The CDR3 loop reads CASSPGLENTEAFF. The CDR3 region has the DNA TGTGCCAGCTCACCGGGGCTGGAGAACACTGAAGCTTTCTTT.

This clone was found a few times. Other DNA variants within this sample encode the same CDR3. CDR3 DNA: TGTGCCAGCAGCCCAGGGCCGAACTACGAGCAGTACTTC. This sequence encodes CASSPGPNYEQYF. The chain combines TRBV7-6 with TRBJ2-7; TRBD1 is a possible D gene (5 bases). The germline V gene has CDR1 SGHVS and CDR2 FNYEAQ. Trimming took off 5 bases at V and 3 bases at J, with 11 bases between the two ends. This CDR3 spans 13 amino acids.

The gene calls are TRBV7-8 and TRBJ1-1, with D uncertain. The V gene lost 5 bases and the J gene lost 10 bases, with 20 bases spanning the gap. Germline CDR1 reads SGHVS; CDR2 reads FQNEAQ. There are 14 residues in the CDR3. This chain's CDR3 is CASSPLLPGSAAFF. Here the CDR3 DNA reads TGTGCCAGCAGCCCACTATTACCAGGATCAGCAGCTTTCTTT.

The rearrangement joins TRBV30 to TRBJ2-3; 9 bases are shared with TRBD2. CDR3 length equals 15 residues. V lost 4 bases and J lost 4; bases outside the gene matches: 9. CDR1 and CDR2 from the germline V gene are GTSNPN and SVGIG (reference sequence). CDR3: CAWTLGGGAADTQYF. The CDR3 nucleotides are TGTGCCTGGACCCTTGGCGGGGGGGCAGCAGATACGCAGTATTTT.

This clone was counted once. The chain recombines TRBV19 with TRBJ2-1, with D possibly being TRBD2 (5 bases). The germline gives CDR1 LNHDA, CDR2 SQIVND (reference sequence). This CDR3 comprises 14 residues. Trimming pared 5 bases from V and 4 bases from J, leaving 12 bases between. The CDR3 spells CASSFLAPYNEQFF. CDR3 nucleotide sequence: TGTGCCAGTAGTTTCCTAGCACCGTACAATGAGCAGTTCTTC. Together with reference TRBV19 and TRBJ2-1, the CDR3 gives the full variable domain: DGGITQSPKYLFRKEGQNVTLSCEQNLNHDAMYWYRQDPGQGLRLIYYSQIVNDFQKGDIAEGYSVSREKKESFPLTVTSAQKNPTAFYLCASSFLAPYNEQFFGPGTRLTVL.

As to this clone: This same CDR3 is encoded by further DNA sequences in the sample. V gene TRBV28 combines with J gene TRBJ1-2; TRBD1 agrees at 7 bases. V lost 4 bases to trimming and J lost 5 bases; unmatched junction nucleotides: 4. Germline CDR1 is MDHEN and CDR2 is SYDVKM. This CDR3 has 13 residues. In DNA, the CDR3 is TGTGCCAGCAGTTCTGGGACAGAGTATGGCTACACCTTC. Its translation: CASSSGTEYGYTF.

The CDR3 loop is CASSLTRSPLHF. The CDR3 coding sequence is TGTGCCAGCAGCCTAACACGTTCACCCCTCCACTTT. This rearrangement joins TRBV12-3 or TRBV12-4 to TRBJ1-6; D is uncertain. This CDR3 has 12 amino acids. Trimming left V 6 bases short and J 9 bases short, with 9 bases between.

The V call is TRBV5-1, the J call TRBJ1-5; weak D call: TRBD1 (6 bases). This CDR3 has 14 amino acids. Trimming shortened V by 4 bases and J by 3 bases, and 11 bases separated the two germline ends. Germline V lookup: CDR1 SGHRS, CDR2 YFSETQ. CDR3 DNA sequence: TGCGCCAGCAGCCCAGGGACACCCAATCAGCCCCAGCATTTT. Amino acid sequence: CASSPGTPNQPQHF.

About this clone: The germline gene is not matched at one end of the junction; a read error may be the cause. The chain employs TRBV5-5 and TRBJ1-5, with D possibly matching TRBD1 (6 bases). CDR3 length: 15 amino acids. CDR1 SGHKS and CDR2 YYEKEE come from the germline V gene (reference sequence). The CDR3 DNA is TGTGCCAGCACCTTGGACAGATTTAGCAATCAGCCCCAGCATTTT. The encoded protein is CASTLDRFSNQPQHF.

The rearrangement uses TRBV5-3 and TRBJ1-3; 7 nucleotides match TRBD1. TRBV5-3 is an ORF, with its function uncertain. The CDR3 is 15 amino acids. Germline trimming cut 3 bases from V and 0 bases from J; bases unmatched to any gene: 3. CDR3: CARSYRGLSGNTIYF. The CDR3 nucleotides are TGTGCCAGAAGCTACAGGGGTCTCTCTGGAAACACCATATATTTT.

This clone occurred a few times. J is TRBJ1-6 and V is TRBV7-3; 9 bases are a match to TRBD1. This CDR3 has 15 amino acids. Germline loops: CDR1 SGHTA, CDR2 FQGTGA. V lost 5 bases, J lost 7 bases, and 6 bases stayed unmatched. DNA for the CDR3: TGTGCCAGCAGCCGAACGGGACAGGGAAATTCACCCCTCCACTTT. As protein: CASSRTGQGNSPLHF.

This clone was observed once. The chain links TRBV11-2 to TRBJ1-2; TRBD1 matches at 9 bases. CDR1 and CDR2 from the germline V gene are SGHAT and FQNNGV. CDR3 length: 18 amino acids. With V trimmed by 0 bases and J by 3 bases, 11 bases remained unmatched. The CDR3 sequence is CASSLDQLGTGGDYGYTF. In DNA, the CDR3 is TGTGCCAGCAGCTTAGATCAATTGGGAACAGGGGGCGACTATGGCTACACCTTC.

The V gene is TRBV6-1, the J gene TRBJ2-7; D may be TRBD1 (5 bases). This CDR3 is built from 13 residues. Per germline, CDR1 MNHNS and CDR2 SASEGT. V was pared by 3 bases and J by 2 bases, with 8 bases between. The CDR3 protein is CASSDRVTYEQYF. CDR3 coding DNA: TGTGCCAGCAGTGACAGGGTCACCTACGAGCAGTACTTC.

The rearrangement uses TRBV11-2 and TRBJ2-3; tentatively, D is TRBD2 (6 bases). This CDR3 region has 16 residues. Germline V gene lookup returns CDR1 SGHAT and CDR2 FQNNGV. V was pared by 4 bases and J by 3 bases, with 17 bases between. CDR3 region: CASSSRRTGLTDTQYF. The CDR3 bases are TGTGCCAGCAGCTCCCGCCGGACTGGACTAACAGATACGCAGTATTTT.

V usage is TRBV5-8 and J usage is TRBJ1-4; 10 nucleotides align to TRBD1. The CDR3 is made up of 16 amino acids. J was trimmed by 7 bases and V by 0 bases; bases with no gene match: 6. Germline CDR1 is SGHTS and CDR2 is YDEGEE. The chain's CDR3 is CASSLGQGALGEKLFF. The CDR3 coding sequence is TGTGCCAGCAGCTTGGGACAGGGGGCTCTTGGTGAAAAACTGTTTTTT.

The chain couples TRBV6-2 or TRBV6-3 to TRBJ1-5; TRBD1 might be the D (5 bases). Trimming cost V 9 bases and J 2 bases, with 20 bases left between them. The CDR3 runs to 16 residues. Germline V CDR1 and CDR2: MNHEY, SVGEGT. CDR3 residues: CASSRPGPRGNQPQHF. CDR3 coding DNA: TGTGCCAGTAGTCGCCCAGGGCCGAGGGGCAATCAGCCCCAGCATTTT.

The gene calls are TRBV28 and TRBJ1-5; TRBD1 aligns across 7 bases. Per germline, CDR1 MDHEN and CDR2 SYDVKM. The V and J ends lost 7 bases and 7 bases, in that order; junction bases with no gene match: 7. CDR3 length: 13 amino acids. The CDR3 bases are TGTGCCAGCACGGGACAGTCGGGACAGCCCCAGCATTTT. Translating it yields CASTGQSGQPQHF.

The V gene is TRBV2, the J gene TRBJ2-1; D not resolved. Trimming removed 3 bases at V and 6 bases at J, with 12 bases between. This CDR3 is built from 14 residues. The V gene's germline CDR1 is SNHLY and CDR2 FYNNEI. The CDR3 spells CASSEGDSLNEQFF. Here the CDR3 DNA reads TGTGCCAGCAGTGAGGGCGACTCACTCAATGAGCAGTTCTTC.